This T cell receptor beta chain was obtained from a study of Tregs in tolerant kidney transplant recipients. Worth noting for this clone: Its specificity is not known. From the germline J gene comes the end of the CDR3, since the read stops 3 residues before it.

Profiled with immunoSEQ multiplex PCR; TCRdb holds only in-frame clones, not every one. The sample has approximately 52,000 clones; the top ten hold 0.75% to 0.95%. Overall study findings and caveats: Tregs expanded with activated donor B cells seemed most donor-specific. Some patients' samples used different primers over time, so nucleotide sequences weren't comparable.

This CDR3 has 15 residues. Germline V gene lookup returns CDR1 LNHDA and CDR2 SQIVND (reference sequence). Trimming removed 7 bases at V and 3 bases at J, with 17 bases between. Source: CD4+ T cells from blood, taken before the transplant. This sequence joins TRBV19 and TRBJ2-3; D call uncertain. The clonotype originates from a human donor who received a combined kidney and bone marrow transplant. CDR3 sequence: CASKGGPTVTDTQYF. CDR3 DNA, as far as it was read: TGTGCCAGTAAGGGTGGCCCTACCGTAACAGATACG.